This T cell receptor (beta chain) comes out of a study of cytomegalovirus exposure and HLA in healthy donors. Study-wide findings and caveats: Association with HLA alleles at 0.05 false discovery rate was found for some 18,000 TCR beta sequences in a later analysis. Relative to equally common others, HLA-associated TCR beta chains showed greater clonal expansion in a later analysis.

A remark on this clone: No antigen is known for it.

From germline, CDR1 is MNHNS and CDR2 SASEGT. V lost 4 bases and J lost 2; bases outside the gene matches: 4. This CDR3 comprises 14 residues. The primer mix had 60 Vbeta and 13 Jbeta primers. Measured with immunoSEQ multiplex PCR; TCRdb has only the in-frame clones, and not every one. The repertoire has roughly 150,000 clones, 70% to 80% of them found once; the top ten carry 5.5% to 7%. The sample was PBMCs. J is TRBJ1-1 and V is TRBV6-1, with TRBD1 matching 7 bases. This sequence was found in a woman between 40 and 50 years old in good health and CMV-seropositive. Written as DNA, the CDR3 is TGTGCCAGCAGTGCACAGGGGATAAACACTGAAGCTTTCTTT. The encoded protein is CASSAQGINTEAFF.